The TCR beta chain under discussion was sequenced for a study of blood T cell repertoires in COVID-19. The overall study: COVID-19 samples from acute and convalescent phases originated in the United States, Italy and Spain.

This CDR3 has 15 residues. V lost 6 bases to trimming and J lost 1 base; unmatched junction nucleotides: 7. CDR1 SGHTA and CDR2 FQGNSA come from the germline V gene. In the authors' methods: Reference gene primers were amplified, and this amplification served to estimate nucleated cell counts. The data were produced by immunoSEQ multiplex PCR, yet TCRdb's version contains in-frame clones alone and is incomplete. That table gives V, J and clone size, and the DNA gave D and trimming. The sample gives around 64,000 clones, roughly nine tenths of which show up once; about 5.1% is in the top ten. This clone was picked up a small number of times.

Sequencing used peripheral blood. This rearrangement joins TRBV7-2 to TRBJ2-3, with 7 bases aligning to TRBD1. This clonotype was sampled from a man at least 80 years old in a cohort sampled during active COVID-19. For the CDR3, the DNA is TGTGCCAGCAGGGTAACAGGGGTTGGCACAGATACGCAGTATTTT. It yields the protein CASRVTGVGTDTQYF.